Listed here are 3 T cell receptor beta chains from one sample, sequenced in a study of cytomegalovirus exposure and HLA in healthy donors. 60 Vbeta and 13 Jbeta primers were used in PCR. Using immunoSEQ multiplex PCR, the repertoire was profiled, and TCRdb retains in-frame clones only, with some absent. The table lists approximately 220,000 clones, about 75% of them singletons, with around 2% in the top ten. What was sequenced was PBMCs. These receptors were taken from a young man in good health and CMV-seronegative.

The V gene is TRBV15, the J gene TRBJ2-7; perhaps TRBD1 as D (6 bases). The CDR3 runs to 13 residues. V dropped 5 bases and J dropped 1 base, with 9 bases sitting between them. Germline CDR1 is LNHNV and CDR2 is YYDKDF (reference sequence). The CDR3 DNA reads as TGTGCCACCAGCTCAGGGGTTTCCTACGAGCAGTACTTC. This codes for CATSSGVSYEQYF. Drawing the rest from reference TRBV15 and TRBJ2-7, the complete variable domain is DAMVIQNPRYQVTQFGKPVTLSCSQTLNHNVMYWYQQKSSQAPKLLFHYYDKDFNNEADTPDNFQSRRPNTSFCFLDIRSPGLGDTAMYLCATSSGVSYEQYFGPGTRLTVT.

The chain has TRBV9 and TRBJ2-2; no clear D. CDR1 and CDR2 (germline): SGDLS, YYNGEE. The V and J ends lost 0 bases and 5 bases respectively, with 8 bases between them. This CDR3 has 14 amino acids. Here the CDR3 reads CASSVARGTGELFF. The CDR3 DNA reads as TGTGCCAGCAGCGTAGCTAGAGGAACCGGGGAGCTGTTTTTT.

CDR3 DNA: TGTGCCTGGACCGCAGGGGCCTACTCTGGAAACACCATATATTTT. This gives the protein CAWTAGAYSGNTIYF. The rearrangement uses TRBV30 and TRBJ1-3, with D perhaps TRBD1 (6 bases). Trimming removed 4 bases at V and 0 bases at J, with 13 bases between. The CDR3 totals 15 residues. CDR1 is GTSNPN and CDR2 is SVGIG in the germline V gene (reference sequence).